This entry lists 10 T cell receptor beta chains sequenced from one sample in a study of CD8+ T cells in alopecia areata. Following extraction, RNA underwent reverse transcription to cDNA, which served as the sequencing template. Produced via immunoSEQ multiplex PCR; TCRdb's table is partial and in-frame only. Recorded here are under 350,000 clones, none singletons. The authors sorted pooled cutaneous lymph node cells using CD4, CD8alpha, NKG2D, NKG2ACE and other markers. Material: CD4+ T cells sorted from a lymph node. Receptors were obtained from a C3H/HeJ mouse with alopecia areata. The MHC haplotype recorded for the strain is H2-k.

Remarks on this clone: The genes are named according to mouse. Read sequence stops 4 residues before the CDR3 end, and the germline J gene provides the missing end. V and J are TRBV13-1 and TRBJ2-5, with 8 bases lining up with TRBD1. The CDR3 is 16 amino acids. V trimming: 0 bases; J trimming: 0 bases; junction bases outside the gene matches: 3. Per the germline V gene, CDR1 is NSHNY and CDR2 is SYGAGN. The sequenced CDR3 bases are TGTGCCAGCAGTGATGCCCGGACAGGGAACCAAGAC. Its translation is CASSDARTGNQD. The CDR3 as a whole reads CASSDARTGNQDTQYF.

About this clone itself: Each gene name is a mouse one. Coverage ceases 4 residues before the CDR3 finishes, and the germline J gene fills in the end. V usage is TRBV19 and J usage is TRBJ2-2; D possibly corresponds to TRBD1 (5 bases). The germline V and J ends were trimmed by 3 bases and 4 bases, with 10 bases remaining between them. From germline, CDR1 is FNHDT and CDR2 SITEND (reference sequence). This CDR3 has 14 amino acids. The DNA read from the CDR3 is TGTGCCAGCAGTACGCAGGGTGGCACCGGG. It translates to CASSTQGGTG. The complete CDR3 sequence is CASSTQGGTGQLYF.

This clone was detected a few times. Gene names refer to mouse genes. The same CDR3 also results from other DNA sequences found in this sample. CDR3 DNA, as far as it was read: TGTGCCAGCACCCCGGACAGCTATGCT. It encodes CASTPDSYA. The entire CDR3 is CASTPDSYAEQFF. This sequence joins TRBV19 and TRBJ2-1, with D perhaps matching TRBD1 (6 bases). The DNA ends 4 residues before the CDR3 does, and the rest of the CDR3 is filled in from the germline J gene. The germline V and J ends were trimmed by 6 bases and 3 bases, with 10 bases remaining between them. CDR3 size: 13 residues. Germline assignment: CDR1 FNHDT and CDR2 SITEND (reference sequence).

This clone turned up a few times. Gene names and germline refer to mouse. Read sequence stops 4 residues before the CDR3 end, and the germline J gene provides the missing end. The V gene is TRBV5, the J gene TRBJ2-7; 12 bases are shared with TRBD2. The CDR3 is made up of 16 amino acids. CDR1 and CDR2 (germline): LGHNA, YNLKQL (reference sequence). The CDR3 sequence: CASSLSTGGARDEQYF. The sequenced part of the CDR3 DNA is TGTGCCAGCAGCCTCTCGACTGGGGGGGCGCGAGAT.

A few counts support this clone. Germline and genes here are mouse. The read ends 4 residues early relative to the CDR3; the germline J gene fills the gap. The V gene is TRBV19, the J gene TRBJ2-2; TRBD2 matches 10 bases. The CDR3 has 14 amino acids. Looked up from germline, CDR1 is FNHDT and CDR2 is SITEND (reference sequence). Trimming cost V 4 bases and J 4 bases; bases outside gene matches: 1. CDR3 DNA, as far as it was read: TGTGCCAGCAGTCGGGACTGGGGCACCGGG. Translation: CASSRDWGTG. The whole CDR3 sequence is CASSRDWGTGQLYF. The full variable domain, rest sourced from reference TRBV19 and TRBJ2-2, is GGIITQTPKFLIGQEGQKLTLKCQQNFNHDTMYWYRQDSGKGLRLIYYSITENDLQKGDLSEGYDASREKKSSFSLTVTSAQKNEMAVFLCASSRDWGTGQLYFGEGSKLTVL.

A word on this clone: Genes and germline come from the mouse. The read gets to within 4 residues of the CDR3 end, and the germline J gene fills in the rest. V gene TRBV31 combines with J gene TRBJ1-2, with no clear D. Germline V gives CDR1 GKSSPN, CDR2 SITVG. This CDR3 has 11 residues. Trimming removed 5 bases from V and 2 bases from J, with 6 bases in between. The CDR3 bases that were read are TGTGCCTGGGGCAGGAACTCC. The encoded protein is CAWGRNS. Given in full, the CDR3 is CAWGRNSDYTF.

As regards this clone: Gene names and germline refer to mouse. The sequenced fragment ends 4 residues before the CDR3 boundary, so the rest is inferred from the germline J gene. Distinct nucleotide sequences in the sample also encode this CDR3. The chain carries TRBV5 and TRBJ1-1; 7 bases agree with TRBD1. Per germline, CDR1 LGHNA and CDR2 YNLKQL (reference sequence). The CDR3 contains 13 residues. The CDR3 bases that were read are TGTGCCAGCAGCCCAACAGGGGAGACA. It codes for CASSPTGET. The whole CDR3 reads CASSPTGETEVFF.

Of note for this clone: Mouse germline and gene names are used. CDR3 DNA (partial): TGTGCCAGCAGGAAGGGACAAGACCAAGAC. Protein sequence: CASRKGQDQD. The whole CDR3 sequence is CASRKGQDQDTQYF. The chain carries TRBV19 and TRBJ2-5; D perhaps matches TRBD1 (6 bases). Read coverage stops 4 residues before the CDR3 terminus; the germline J gene supplies the remainder. V shed 5 bases and J shed 1 base, with 11 bases lying between them. This CDR3 is 14 amino acids long. The germline CDR1 and CDR2 sequences are FNHDT and SITEND (reference sequence).

This clone has more than one count but fewer than ten. Germline and genes here are mouse. The read falls 3 residues short of the CDR3 end, and the missing part is taken from the germline J gene. The rearrangement links TRBV13-2 to TRBJ1-6; 7 bases agree with TRBD1. TRBJ1-6 qualifies as an ORF whose function is uncertain. The trim removed 5 bases at V and 0 bases at J, leaving 5 bases unmatched. The CDR3 totals 16 residues. Germline values: CDR1 NNHNN, CDR2 SYGAGS (reference sequence). CDR3 protein: CASGRDRNSYNSPLYF. CDR3 DNA, as far as it was read: TGTGCCAGCGGCAGGGACAGAAATTCCTATAATTCGCCC.

This clone has more than one count but fewer than ten. Mouse names are used for the genes. The read gets to within 4 residues of the CDR3 end, and the germline J gene fills in the rest. The chain recombines TRBV13-1 with TRBJ2-1; the match to TRBD2 covers 7 bases. Per the germline V gene, CDR1 is NSHNY and CDR2 is SYGAGN. With V trimmed by 2 bases and J by 3 bases, 2 bases remained unmatched. CDR3 length: 14 residues. CDR3 in amino acids: CASSEGGFYAEQFF. The part of the CDR3 DNA that was read is TGTGCCAGCAGTGAGGGGGGGTTCTATGCT.